Listed here are 14 T cell receptor beta chains from one sample, sequenced in a study of control samples from healthy donors and cancer patients. Sequencing was performed with immunoSEQ multiplex PCR; in TCRdb, only in-frame clones are kept and a portion is missing. The sample includes around 130,000 clones, 93% of them seen just once. Sequencing was done on a sample of PBMCs. The origin of the receptors is a man over 45 with head and neck cancer.

This chain links TRBV29-1 with TRBJ2-7; D possibly matches TRBD1 or TRBD2 (6 bases each). Trimming took 1 base from V and 1 from J, leaving 14 bases between them. The CDR3 loop spans 15 amino acids. Germline values: CDR1 SQVTM, CDR2 ANQGSEA. CDR3 nucleotides: TGCAGCGTTGAAGGGGGGGCGCTCCCTTCCTACGAGCAGTACTTC. Amino acid sequence: CSVEGGALPSYEQYF.

In its sample, this clone was seen once. The chain joins TRBV6-4 to TRBJ2-3, with a weak D call TRBD2 (7 bases). This CDR3 has 16 residues. V dropped 0 bases and J dropped 6 bases, with 16 bases sitting between them. The germline V gene has CDR1 MRHNA and CDR2 SNTAGT. The CDR3, as DNA: TGTGCCAGCAGTGACTCAGGTGGGGGGGCCGTGGATACGCAGTATTTT. It yields the protein CASSDSGGGAVDTQYF.

This sequence joins TRBV2 and TRBJ1-2; D not resolved. CDR1 is SNHLY, CDR2 FYNNEI, per germline. CDR3 length: 13 residues. Trimming cost V 3 bases and J 4 bases, with 9 bases left between them. The CDR3 region has the DNA TGTGCCAGCAGTGACCAACAGATCTATGGCTACACCTTC. Its translation is CASSDQQIYGYTF.

This rearrangement joins TRBV7-8 to TRBJ2-5; tentatively, D is TRBD1 or TRBD2 (6 bases each). Germline CDR1 is SGHVS and CDR2 is FQNEAQ. The CDR3 covers 19 residues. Trimming left V 1 base short and J 5 bases short, with 26 bases between. The CDR3 protein is CASSLGRGETTFPQETQYF. For the CDR3, the DNA is TGTGCCAGCAGCTTAGGGAGGGGGGAGACGACTTTTCCCCAGGAGACCCAGTACTTC.

The chain has TRBV29-1 and TRBJ2-7, with TRBD1 matching over 9 bases. From germline, CDR1 is SQVTM and CDR2 ANQGSEA. Trimming removed 7 bases from V and 0 bases from J; junction bases left unmatched: 7. The CDR3 loop spans 14 amino acids. CDR3 in DNA: TGCAGCGCCGAGGGACAGGGTGACTCCTACGAGCAGTACTTC. It yields the protein CSAEGQGDSYEQYF.

CDR3 loop: CASSPRRDRAVGTQYF. In DNA, the CDR3 is TGTGCCAGCAGCCCCAGAAGGGACAGGGCGGTCGGTACGCAGTATTTT. The chain combines TRBV9 with TRBJ2-3; 9 positions match TRBD1. The germline V gene has CDR1 SGDLS and CDR2 YYNGEE. J gave up 8 bases and V 4 bases, and 14 bases lay outside the gene matches. The CDR3 loop spans 16 amino acids. Based on the CDR3 plus reference TRBV9 and TRBJ2-3, the full variable domain is DSGVTQTPKHLITATGQRVTLRCSPRSGDLSVYWYQQSLDQGLQFLIQYYNGEERAKGNILERFSAQQFPDLHSELNLSSLELGDSALYFCASSPRRDRAVGTQYFGPGTRLTVL.

The chain links TRBV18 to TRBJ2-5, with 8 bases lining up with TRBD1. Germline V gives CDR1 KGHSH, CDR2 LQKENI. CDR3 length: 15 residues. The J segment lost 2 bases and the V segment lost 3 bases, leaving 5 bases of the junction unmatched. CDR3 coding DNA: TGTGCCAGCTCACCGGGGACAGGTGTTCAAGAGACCCAGTACTTC. Residues: CASSPGTGVQETQYF.

The chain uses TRBV30 and TRBJ1-4; D remains ambiguous. The length of the CDR3 is 15 residues. CDR1 GTSNPN and CDR2 SVGIG come from the germline V gene (reference sequence). V was cut by 2 bases and J by 0 bases, with 10 bases left in between. CDR3 loop: CAWSSKTPTNEKLFF. The CDR3, as DNA: TGTGCCTGGAGTAGTAAGACCCCAACTAATGAAAAACTGTTTTTT.

This rearrangement joins TRBV5-8 to TRBJ1-2; possibly TRBD1 for D (5 bases). Germline V CDR1 and CDR2: SGHTS, YDEGEE. The CDR3 loop spans 13 amino acids. Trimming removed 4 bases at V and 2 bases at J, with 9 bases between. CDR3 sequence reads: CASSPGPNYGYTF. As DNA, the CDR3 is TGTGCCAGCAGCCCGGGGCCAAACTATGGCTACACCTTC.

This clone was recorded only once. The chain is built from TRBV19 and TRBJ2-2; 9 nucleotides line up with TRBD1. Germline V gene lookup returns CDR1 LNHDA and CDR2 SQIVND (reference sequence). The V segment lost 5 bases and the J segment 4 bases; nucleotides outside the gene matches: 11. This CDR3 is 17 amino acids long. DNA of the CDR3: TGTGCCAGTAGTCGTATATCTGGGACAGGGAGCACCGGGGAGCTGTTTTTT. Protein product: CASSRISGTGSTGELFF.

V and J are TRBV7-6 and TRBJ2-1, with TRBD2 matching over 13 bases. The CDR3 length is 17 residues. The germline CDR1 and CDR2 sequences are SGHVS and FNYEAQ. The junction had 3 bases not matched to a gene; V was cut back by 0 bases and J by 4 bases. The CDR3 loop is CASSLAPLAGGYNEQFF. CDR3 coding DNA: TGTGCCAGCAGCTTAGCCCCACTAGCGGGGGGGTACAATGAGCAGTTCTTC.

V is TRBV13 and J is TRBJ1-1; D is unclear. Trimming took off 3 bases at V and 3 bases at J, with 14 bases between the two ends. CDR1 is PRHDT, CDR2 FYEKMQ, per germline (reference sequence). The CDR3 is made up of 15 amino acids. Here the CDR3 reads CASSFGREYYTEAFF. The CDR3 bases are TGTGCCAGCAGCTTTGGCCGGGAGTATTACACTGAAGCTTTCTTT.

Remarks on this clone: The sample holds other DNA sequences that translate to the same CDR3. V usage is TRBV6-2 or TRBV6-3 and J usage is TRBJ2-7, with D tentatively TRBD1 (5 bases). Trimming took 4 bases from V and 2 from J, leaving 9 bases between them. The CDR3 is 13 residues long. Germline CDR1 MNHEY, CDR2 SVGEGT. This CDR3 is CASSSTGPYEQYF. The CDR3 region has the DNA TGTGCCAGCAGTTCAACAGGTCCCTACGAGCAGTACTTC.

The table lists this clone with a count of one. The CDR3 region is CSVEAGTGELFF. The CDR3 coding sequence is TGCAGCGTTGAAGCGGGGACCGGGGAGCTGTTTTTT. The J gene is TRBJ1-3, the V gene TRBV29-1; a weak D match, TRBD2 (5 bases). Gene TRBJ2-2 matches the end of the DNA better, so the J call may be wrong. Germline V gene lookup returns CDR1 SQVTM and CDR2 ANQGSEA. The CDR3 has 12 amino acids.